These 27 T cell receptor beta chains share one sample of origin, sequenced in a study of blood T cell repertoires in COVID-19. Here immunoSEQ multiplex PCR was the method, and the copy in TCRdb shows in-frame clones only, minus some. The sample comprises approximately 93,000 clones, around 88% of which are singletons, and about 2% rests with the top ten. The sequencing sample was made of peripheral blood. Receptors were obtained from a man aged 50 to 59 with COVID-19, enrolled during active disease.

The chain links TRBV4-2 to TRBJ1-1, with D perhaps TRBD1 (5 bases). Per the germline V gene, CDR1 is LGHNA and CDR2 is YNFKEQ. This CDR3 spans 14 amino acids. V lost 10 bases, J lost 2 bases, and 17 bases lay in between. CDR3 region: CATRNSDTNTEAFF. The DNA of the CDR3 is TGTGCCACCAGAAATTCGGACACAAACACTGAAGCTTTCTTT.

The J gene is TRBJ2-2, the V gene TRBV7-9; 9 bases fit TRBD1. The CDR3 loop spans 16 amino acids. Germline V gene lookup returns CDR1 SEHNR and CDR2 FQNEAQ (reference sequence). The J segment lost 6 bases and the V segment lost 4 bases, leaving 9 bases of the junction unmatched. In DNA, the CDR3 is TGTGCCAGCAGCTCCTCGGGACAGGGTTGGTCCGGGGAGCTGTTTTTT. Residues: CASSSSGQGWSGELFF.

The gene calls are TRBV6-4 and TRBJ2-1, with TRBD2 matching 9 bases. CDR1 and CDR2 from the germline V gene are MRHNA and SNTAGT. The CDR3 is 16 amino acids. V shed 2 bases, J shed 4 bases, and the junction held 6 bases outside the gene matches. The CDR3 region has the DNA TGTGCCAGCAGTGACCAAGCGGGGGGCCTTTACAATGAGCAGTTCTTC. Its translation is CASSDQAGGLYNEQFF.

The chain is built from TRBV5-1 and TRBJ2-7; TRBD1 agrees at 8 bases. CDR3 length: 13 residues. CDR1 and CDR2 from the germline V gene are SGHRS and YFSETQ. J lost 5 bases, V lost 3 bases, and 4 bases had no gene match. CDR3 sequence (DNA): TGCGCCAGCAGCTGGCGGACAGGGAACGAGCAGTACTTC. Encoded protein: CASSWRTGNEQYF.

The chain employs TRBV7-2 and TRBJ1-1, with D possibly matching TRBD1 (5 bases). Per germline, CDR1 SGHTA and CDR2 FQGNSA. CDR3 size: 15 residues. V was clipped by 1 base and J by 1 base, with 10 bases between them. The CDR3 region is CASSLGLGANTEAFF. CDR3 nucleotides: TGTGCCAGCAGCTTAGGGTTAGGGGCGAACACTGAAGCTTTCTTT.

This chain uses TRBV6-6 with TRBJ2-7; perhaps TRBD1 as D (6 bases). The V and J ends lost 3 bases and 7 bases respectively, with 13 bases between them. Germline V gives CDR1 MNHNY, CDR2 SVGAGI (reference sequence). The CDR3 contains 13 residues. The CDR3 nucleotides are TGTGCCAGCAGTTATTACAGGGTGGGGGAGCAGTACTTC. It encodes CASSYYRVGEQYF.

The chain carries TRBV6-5 and TRBJ1-5; 9 bases align to TRBD1. The length of the CDR3 is 14 residues. Losses at the gene ends were 6 bases for V and 7 bases for J; bases not matched to a gene: 7. Germline CDR1 is MNHEY and CDR2 is SVGAGI. The CDR3 DNA sequence: TGTGCCAGCAGAGGGACAGGGAGCGGGCAGCCCCAGCATTTT. This gives the protein CASRGTGSGQPQHF.

CDR3 sequence: CASKPIKSSYNEQFF. DNA of the CDR3: TGTGCCAGCAAGCCGATCAAGAGCTCCTACAATGAGCAGTTCTTC. The gene calls are TRBV2 and TRBJ2-1; D not certain. Germline V gene sequence: CDR1 SNHLY, CDR2 FYNNEI. This CDR3 contains 15 residues. Trimming removed 7 bases from V and 0 bases from J, with 13 bases in between.

The J gene is TRBJ1-2, the V gene TRBV12-3 or TRBV12-4; D is unresolved. Trimming removed 5 bases from V and 4 bases from J, with 8 bases in between. The CDR3 has 12 residues. The CDR3 is CASSIQPYGYTF. DNA for the CDR3: TGTGCCAGCAGTATACAGCCCTATGGCTACACCTTC.

The J gene is TRBJ1-2, the V gene TRBV6-5; TRBD1 might be the D (6 bases). There are 12 residues in the CDR3. Germline-derived CDR1 and CDR2 are MNHEY and SVGAGI. Trimming left V 6 bases short and J 3 bases short, with 8 bases between. The CDR3 sequence is CASRRQDYGYTF. The DNA for the CDR3 is TGTGCCAGCAGAAGACAGGACTATGGCTACACCTTC.

The rearrangement links TRBV9 to TRBJ1-4, with 7 bases aligning to TRBD1. The length of the CDR3 is 19 residues. From germline, CDR1 is SGDLS and CDR2 YYNGEE. J was trimmed by 0 bases and V by 0 bases; bases with no gene match: 11. The CDR3 coding sequence is TGTGCCAGCAGCGTAGGAACCTGGGACAGCTACACAACTAATGAAAAACTGTTTTTT. Encoded protein: CASSVGTWDSYTTNEKLFF.

The chain uses TRBV16 and TRBJ2-5; TRBD1 matches 9 bases. The CDR3 runs to 15 residues. Germline V gives CDR1 KGHSY, CDR2 FQNENV. V shed 2 bases and J 6 bases; nucleotides not matched to a gene: 7. CDR3 sequence reads: CASSQTDRGGKTQYF. The DNA of the CDR3 is TGTGCCAGCAGCCAAACGGACAGGGGTGGAAAGACCCAGTACTTC.

This clone occurred once. This sequence joins TRBV13 and TRBJ2-3; 15 positions agree with TRBD2. The trim removed 1 base at V and 1 base at J, leaving 18 bases unmatched. This CDR3 region has 23 residues. Germline CDR1 PRHDT, CDR2 FYEKMQ (reference sequence). In DNA, the CDR3 is TGTGCCAGCAGCTTAGCCCGGCCCCGTACCGGGACTAGCGGGGGGCAAGGCACAGATACGCAGTATTTT. It codes for CASSLARPRTGTSGGQGTDTQYF.

This clone was counted once. The chain joins TRBV30 to TRBJ1-1; D not certain. Germline values: CDR1 GTSNPN, CDR2 SVGIG (reference sequence). V was trimmed by 3 bases and J by 1 base, leaving 24 bases between them. This CDR3 is 18 amino acids long. The CDR3 region is CAWRGRTVPTVWNTEAFF. The CDR3 region has the DNA TGTGCCTGGAGGGGCCGAACTGTCCCGACGGTATGGAACACTGAAGCTTTCTTT.

The chain is built from TRBV6-5 and TRBJ1-5; D remains ambiguous. CDR1 is MNHEY and CDR2 is SVGAGI in the germline V gene. There are 14 residues in the CDR3. V was trimmed by 2 bases and J by 6 bases, leaving 11 bases between them. DNA of the CDR3: TGTGCCAGCAGTTACCTGGACTCAGCTCAGCCCCAGCATTTT. Amino acids: CASSYLDSAQPQHF.

The V and J genes are TRBV30 and TRBJ1-6; D gene unclear. Trimming stripped 1 base from V and 8 bases from J, with 12 bases between. This CDR3 has 14 residues. Germline V gene sequence: CDR1 GTSNPN, CDR2 SVGIG (reference sequence). This CDR3 reads CAWSAPNGYSPLHF. CDR3 DNA: TGTGCCTGGAGTGCCCCCAACGGGTATTCACCCCTCCACTTT.

V gene TRBV19 combines with J gene TRBJ2-1; 8 positions match TRBD2. CDR1 is LNHDA, CDR2 SQIVND, per germline (reference sequence). There are 22 residues in the CDR3. The ends lost 6 bases at V and 3 bases at J; junction bases unmatched: 28. The CDR3 is CASRMVRPRGGGPLYRYNEQFF. CDR3 bases: TGTGCCAGTAGAATGGTGCGGCCACGCGGCGGGGGGCCCCTATACCGCTACAATGAGCAGTTCTTC.

The chain employs TRBV7-8 and TRBJ2-3; 10 bases fit TRBD2. V trimming: 5 bases; J trimming: 4 bases; junction bases outside the gene matches: 6. Germline values: CDR1 SGHVS, CDR2 FQNEAQ. The CDR3 consists of 15 residues. The CDR3 region is CASSVTSGVPDTQYF. CDR3 nucleotide sequence: TGTGCCAGCAGCGTCACTAGCGGGGTCCCAGATACGCAGTATTTT.

This sequence joins TRBV18 and TRBJ1-1, with 8 positions matching TRBD1. The CDR3 is 17 amino acids. Germline loops: CDR1 KGHSH, CDR2 LQKENI. V lost 1 base, J lost 1 base, and 8 bases stayed unmatched. The CDR3 DNA is TGTGCCAGCTCACCACAGAGGTCCAGGGGGCGGAACACTGAAGCTTTCTTT. The encoded protein is CASSPQRSRGRNTEAFF.

The rearrangement joins TRBV11-3 to TRBJ2-1; D perhaps matches TRBD1 (6 bases). The V gene lost 3 bases and the J gene lost 10 bases, with 13 bases spanning the gap. The CDR3 covers 13 residues. Per the germline V gene, CDR1 is SGHNT and CDR2 is YENEEA. The CDR3 region is CASSLLERGEQFF. DNA for the CDR3: TGTGCCAGCAGCTTGCTAGAAAGGGGGGAGCAGTTCTTC.

The chain joins TRBV3-1 (or the pseudogene TRBV3-2) to TRBJ2-3; 7 bases are a match to TRBD1. Germline lookup yields CDR1 LGHDT and CDR2 YNNKEL (reference sequence). The CDR3 has 14 residues. J gave up 3 bases and V 5 bases, and 5 bases lay outside the gene matches. Here the CDR3 reads CASSSRQGTDTQYF. CDR3 nucleotide sequence: TGTGCCAGCAGCTCCAGACAGGGAACAGATACGCAGTATTTT.

This chain links TRBV10-3 with TRBJ2-1, with TRBD2 identical over 9 bases. The CDR3 sequence is 14 residues long. Germline assignment: CDR1 ENHRY and CDR2 SYGVKD. Germline trimming cut 9 bases from V and 0 bases from J; bases unmatched to any gene: 3. CDR3 coding DNA: TGTGCCATGGGTAGCGGGGGCTCCTACAATGAGCAGTTCTTC. Translation: CAMGSGGSYNEQFF.

This rearrangement joins TRBV15 to TRBJ2-7, with D perhaps matching TRBD2 (5 bases). Germline assignment: CDR1 LNHNV and CDR2 YYDKDF (reference sequence). Trimming took off 1 base at V and 3 bases at J, with 13 bases between the two ends. The CDR3 extends over 15 amino acids. As DNA, the CDR3 is TGTGCCACCAGCAGAGTTTCTGAGGCGGGCTACGAGCAGTACTTC. Translated, it gives CATSRVSEAGYEQYF.

The chain has TRBV6-5 and TRBJ2-5; perhaps TRBD1 as D (6 bases). Trimming left V 3 bases short and J 1 base short, with 12 bases between. Germline values: CDR1 MNHEY, CDR2 SVGAGI. CDR3 size: 15 residues. The CDR3 is CASSYRGTGQETQYF. The CDR3 bases are TGTGCCAGCAGTTATAGGGGGACGGGCCAAGAGACCCAGTACTTC.

This chain joins TRBV5-4 and TRBJ2-7; 11 positions match TRBD2. The CDR3 length is 17 residues. CDR1 and CDR2 from the germline V gene are SGHNT and YYREEE (reference sequence). Trimming cost V 4 bases and J 4 bases; bases outside gene matches: 13. CDR3 protein: CASSEGLRSGGVYEQYF. In DNA, the CDR3 is TGTGCCAGCAGCGAAGGACTTCGTAGCGGGGGGGTTTACGAGCAGTACTTC. Together with reference TRBV5-4 and TRBJ2-7, the CDR3 gives the full variable domain: ETGVTQSPTHLIKTRGQQVTLRCSSQSGHNTVSWYQQALGQGPQFIFQYYREEENGRGNFPPRFSGLQFPNYSSELNVNALELDDSALYLCASSEGLRSGGVYEQYFGPGTRLTVT.

The chain links TRBV5-5 to TRBJ1-1, with 8 bases that match TRBD1. Germline CDR1 SGHKS, CDR2 YYEKEE (reference sequence). This CDR3 is 13 amino acids long. V lost 4 bases and J lost 2; bases outside the gene matches: 1. The CDR3 DNA reads as TGTGCCAGCAGCCAGGGGGCTAACACTGAAGCTTTCTTT. Its translation is CASSQGANTEAFF.

The chain combines TRBV4-1 with TRBJ1-2, with a tentative D call TRBD1 (6 bases). Germline CDR1 is MGHRA and CDR2 is YSYEKL. Deletions cut 3 bases from V and 5 bases from J, with 19 bases between. The CDR3 sequence is 16 residues long. The CDR3 here is CASSQGDMGGLYGYTF. The CDR3 nucleotides are TGCGCCAGCAGCCAGGGTGACATGGGGGGGCTGTATGGCTACACCTTC.